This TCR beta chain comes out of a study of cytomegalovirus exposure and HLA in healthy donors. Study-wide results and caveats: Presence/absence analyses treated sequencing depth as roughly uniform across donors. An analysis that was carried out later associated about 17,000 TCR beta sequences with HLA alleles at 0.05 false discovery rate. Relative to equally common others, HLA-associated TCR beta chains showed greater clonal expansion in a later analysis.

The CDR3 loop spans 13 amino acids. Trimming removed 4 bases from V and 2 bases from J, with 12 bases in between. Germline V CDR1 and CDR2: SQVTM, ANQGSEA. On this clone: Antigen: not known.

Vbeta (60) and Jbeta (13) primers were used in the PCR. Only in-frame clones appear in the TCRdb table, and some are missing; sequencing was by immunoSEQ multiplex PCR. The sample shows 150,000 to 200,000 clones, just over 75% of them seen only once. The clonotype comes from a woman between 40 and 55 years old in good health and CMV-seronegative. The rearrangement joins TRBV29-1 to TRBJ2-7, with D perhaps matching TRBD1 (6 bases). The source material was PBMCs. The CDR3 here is CSVATGHTYEQYF. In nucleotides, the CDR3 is TGCAGCGTTGCAACGGGACATACCTACGAGCAGTACTTC.